This T cell receptor beta chain originates from a study of T cells in Graves' hyperthyroidism and ophthalmopathy. Overall study: Specimen type is peripheral blood, collected at initial diagnosis prior to any treatment.

This clonotype was observed many times. There were TCR beta CDR3 regions amplified from RNA transcripts. RT-PCR in the first round (using the HTBI primer set) targeted the TCR CDR3. TCRdb re-analysed the multiplex PCR reads in MiXCR, keeping a single row per CDR3 protein. The data contain some 600,000 distinct CDR3 sequences, approximately 13% of them seen just once; the ten biggest clones take up 4.5% to 6%. Patients with uncontrolled infections, other autoimmune diseases, pregnancy or lactation were excluded. This clonotype originated in a young woman with Graves' hyperthyroidism that later progressed to Graves' ophthalmopathy. The sequenced sample was blood.

CDR3 sequence: CASSPGPGQPENEQFF. DNA for the CDR3: TGTGCCAGCAGCCCGGGACCGGGCCAACCGGAGAATGAGCAGTTCTTC. This sequence joins TRBV7-2 and TRBJ2-1, with D perhaps matching TRBD1 or TRBD2 (5 bases each). This CDR3 is 16 amino acids long. Germline CDR1 reads SGHTA; CDR2 reads FQGNSA. The V end lost 5 bases, the J end lost 7 bases, and 21 bases lay between the germline ends.